This T cell receptor beta chain originates from a study of T cell responses to AZD1222 COVID-19 vaccine. Overall study: Second-dose intervals near 4 or 12 weeks were combined. Whole-study findings and limits: Targets within unmutated variant regions were reportedly found for nearly half of spike-specific TCRs. Among vaccine-associated CD4 TCRs, coverage spanned spike, with dominance at 160-218 and 743-854.

As to this clone: The antigen remains unidentified.

Germline CDR1 LGHNA, CDR2 YNFKEQ. The CDR3 is 13 amino acids. Trimming removed 6 bases at V and 10 bases at J, with 16 bases between. Profiled with immunoSEQ multiplex PCR; TCRdb holds only in-frame clones, not every one. Among about 140,000 clones listed, roughly 90% were seen once. The clonotype comes from an adult in good health. This sequence joins TRBV4-2 and TRBJ1-3, with D uncertain. Source: peripheral blood, taken on day 0 of AZD1222 vaccination. CDR3: CASREPRKQTIYF. CDR3 coding DNA: TGTGCCAGCAGGGAGCCCCGGAAACAGACCATATATTTT.